This T cell receptor beta chain was obtained from a study of T cell repertoires in cytomegalovirus infection. This clonotype was counted only a few times. Its antigen is unidentified. Per the germline V gene, CDR1 is MGHRA and CDR2 is YSYEKL. V dropped 1 base and J dropped 4 bases, with 13 bases sitting between them. The length of the CDR3 is 15 residues. TCRdb processed the reads anew with MiXCR; each CDR3 protein has one entry. Of 90,000 to 110,000 distinct CDR3 sequences in the sample, approximately 28% are singletons; the top ten hold about 81%. The chain has TRBV4-1 and TRBJ2-5, with D possibly being TRBD1 or TRBD2 (5 bases each). The sequence derives from a human donor in good health (CMV status not recorded). Some clones in this sample may be carry-over from other donors' samples. The sample here was CD8+ T cells from cultured PBMCs, taken from culture after CMV antigen stimulation. Here the CDR3 reads CASSQGSGLAETQYF. CDR3 sequence (DNA): TGCGCCAGCAGCCAAGGGTCGGGGCTCGCAGAGACCCAGTACTTC.